The entry below gives a single T cell receptor (beta chain) sequence along with its context. Germline V gene data show CDR1 as DFQATT and CDR2 as SNEGSKA (reference sequence). The V and J ends lost 8 bases and 0 bases respectively, with 13 bases between them. The CDR3 covers 13 residues. The data are from a study of T cells in Graves' hyperthyroidism and ophthalmopathy. The investigators amplified TCR beta CDR3 regions from RNA transcripts. TCR CDR3 underwent first-round RT-PCR with the HTBI primer set. TCRdb reanalysed the multiplex PCR reads using MiXCR and keeps one entry per CDR3 protein. The data contain 540,000 or so distinct CDR3 sequences, 46% of them singletons.

This TCR was sampled from an adult woman with Graves' disease, either hyperthyroidism or ophthalmopathy (not recorded which). Sequencing used peripheral blood or thyroid tissue (not recorded which). The rearrangement uses TRBV20-1 and TRBJ1-1; D possibly corresponds to TRBD1 (6 bases). The CDR3: CSPGAWMNTEAFF. CDR3 nucleotides: TGCAGTCCAGGGGCTTGGATGAACACTGAAGCTTTCTTT.